The TCR beta chain described here comes from a study of T cell therapy after organ transplantation. Study-level background: Blood for the short-term post-therapy sample came 4 to 8 weeks after therapy.

Generated by immunoSEQ multiplex PCR, the TCRdb table keeps only in-frame clones and is missing some. The profile shows almost 20,000 clones, around 85% of them singletons. Time point given: 4-8 weeks after completion of therapy. The study, taken as a whole, reports: Nonresponders had marked pretherapy clonal expansions and little post-therapy change. Post-therapy reconstitution appeared to include transferred and endogenous clonotypes. CD8 clonality fold change after therapy inversely tracked pretherapy clonality.

The V gene's germline CDR1 is SEHNR and CDR2 FQNEAQ (reference sequence). CDR3 length: 17 amino acids. The V end lost 5 bases, the J end lost 0 bases, and 17 bases lay between the germline ends. In its sample, this clone was seen once. Its antigen is unidentified. Sample: CD8+ T cells from blood, taken after autologous CMV-specific T cell therapy. The TCR comes from a human patient who had received a solid organ transplant and had CMV disease. Some T cells may be graft donor cells. V and J are TRBV7-9 and TRBJ1-3; tentative D call: TRBD1 (5 bases). The CDR3 bases are TGTGCCAGCAGCCTGAGGCTGGGGGAAGACTCTGGAAACACCATATATTTT. The encoded protein is CASSLRLGEDSGNTIYF.